The 4 T cell receptor beta chains given below trace back to one sample, sequenced in a study of CD8 T cells in ankylosing spondylitis. TCRdb reprocessed the 5' RACE reads with MiXCR, giving one entry per CDR3 protein. The repertoire holds some 39,000 distinct CDR3 sequences, with roughly 12% as singletons. The sequencing input was synovial fluid, either unsorted or a sorted T cell fraction (not recorded which). The receptors originated from a male donor with ankylosing spondylitis.

This clonotype was observed a handful of times. The chain carries TRBV6-1 and TRBJ2-2; 9 bases are a match to TRBD1. Germline CDR1 is MNHNS and CDR2 is SASEGT. J was trimmed by 9 bases and V by 6 bases; bases with no gene match: 8. This CDR3 region has 14 residues. This chain's CDR3 is CASSWTGAARELFF. As DNA, the CDR3 is TGTGCCAGCAGCTGGACAGGGGCGGCCCGGGAGCTGTTTTTT.

The V gene is TRBV20-1, the J gene TRBJ2-1; 8 bases are a match to TRBD2. CDR1 and CDR2 from the germline V gene are DFQATT and SNEGSKA (reference sequence). The CDR3 runs 14 residues. V gave up 3 bases and J gave up 8 bases; unmatched junction bases: 9. Here the CDR3 reads CSARESGLDHEQFF. CDR3 sequence (DNA): TGCAGTGCTAGGGAATCGGGACTAGATCATGAGCAGTTCTTC.

This clonotype was seen more than once but under ten times. The chain uses TRBV11-2 and TRBJ2-5; no clear D gene. V was trimmed by 6 bases and J by 0 bases, leaving 14 bases between them. CDR1 is SGHAT, CDR2 FQNNGV, per germline. This CDR3 is built from 15 residues. The DNA of the CDR3 is TGTGCCAGCAGTAATCGGATCCGGAACCAAGAGACCCAGTACTTC. It is translated as CASSNRIRNQETQYF.

This clonotype has a count of ten or more. V gene TRBV4-2 combines with J gene TRBJ2-3; the match to TRBD2 covers 7 bases. The CDR3 runs to 11 residues. V lost 8 bases and J lost 6; bases outside the gene matches: 2. Germline CDR1 reads LGHNA; CDR2 reads YNFKEQ. In nucleotides, the CDR3 is TGTGCCAGCGTAGCGGGCGATACGCAGTATTTT. Translated, it gives CASVAGDTQYF.